This T cell receptor beta chain was identified during a study of T cells after yellow fever vaccination. In the study overall: With SMART-Seq v4 Ultra Low Input, the fractions containing low cell numbers were prepared. The study's findings and limits: The booster saw the reappearance of most primary-vaccination clones (about 95% CD4, 88% CD8). Although most clonotypes did not, a small share appeared in both CD4 and CD8 compartments.

5'RACE template switching added a universal primer site and UMIs to TCR cDNA. One entry per CDR3 protein results from TCRdb running MiXCR on the 5' RACE reads. The sample yields approximately 580,000 distinct CDR3 sequences, less than 20% seen once. Turning to this clonotype: Its antigen remains unknown.

Trimming removed 6 bases from V and 0 bases from J, with 13 bases in between. The CDR3 consists of 14 residues. Per germline, CDR1 SGHRS and CDR2 YFSETQ. The rearrangement uses TRBV5-1 and TRBJ2-7; D gene ambiguous. The receptor was isolated from a man aged 18 to 29 who received the YFV17D yellow fever vaccine. The sequencing here drew on PBMCs, taken 5 days after the first yellow fever vaccination. The CDR3 region is CASKLTTRSYEQYF. CDR3 bases: TGCGCCAGCAAGCTGACGACCCGCTCCTACGAGCAGTACTTC.